Given below is one T cell receptor (beta chain) in context. Clones were read by immunoSEQ multiplex PCR, and TCRdb kept only the in-frame ones, dropping some. The table has 100,000 to 150,000 clones, roughly 90% seen once. The germline V gene encodes CDR1 LGHNA and CDR2 YNFKEQ. The V gene lost 3 bases and the J gene lost 7 bases, with 18 bases spanning the gap. The CDR3 sequence is 15 residues long. This entry comes from a study of control samples from healthy donors and cancer patients. This chain connects TRBV4-2 to TRBJ2-5; TRBD1 is a possible D gene (7 bases). The sample consisted of blood. The source of this sequence is a man aged 50 or older in good health. The CDR3 here is CASSQEGAGYLTQYF. The CDR3 DNA follows: TGTGCCAGCAGCCAGGAGGGGGCAGGGTACTTGACCCAGTACTTC.